Described below is a single T cell receptor (beta chain) sequence and its context. No antigen is known for it. Though probably carrying unrecorded immune exposures, donors were nominally healthy at sampling. Amplification used 60 Vbeta primers and 13 Jbeta primers. Some clones are missing from TCRdb's copy, which holds only in-frame ones; the method was immunoSEQ multiplex PCR. This sample has roughly 60,000 clones, with about two thirds found just once. This sample is part of a study of cytomegalovirus exposure and HLA in healthy donors. Whole-study context: From about 170 million T cells, an earlier analysis saw roughly 110 million unique TCR beta sequences. Genotyping of more than 300 donors showed that around 81% belonged to the Caucasian-associated ancestry cluster.

Germline values: CDR1 LNHNV, CDR2 YYDKDF (reference sequence). The CDR3 consists of 17 residues. With V trimmed by 8 bases and J by 4 bases, 14 bases remained unmatched. Study conclusions and caveats: TCR beta V segments were, for the most part, productive about 87% or about 30% of the time in an earlier analysis.

The clonotype was recovered from an older woman in good health and CMV-seropositive. Sequenced sample: PBMCs. The chain is built from TRBV15 and TRBJ1-5; 10 nucleotides line up with TRBD1. The chain's CDR3 is CATASWGQGRGNQPQHF. The DNA for the CDR3 is TGTGCCACCGCGTCGTGGGGACAGGGGCGGGGAAATCAGCCCCAGCATTTT.